Presented here are 9 T cell receptor beta chains from one specimen sequenced in a study of tumor-infiltrating lymphocytes in glioblastoma multiforme. Multiple V-beta primers and a C-beta primer amplified TCRB from RNA. TCRdb re-analysed the multiplex PCR reads in MiXCR, keeping a single row per CDR3 protein. This table has about 18,000 distinct CDR3 sequences, just under 70% appearing once. Sequencing input: peripheral blood. Receptors originate from a male donor with glioblastoma.

The J gene is TRBJ2-5, the V gene TRBV29-1; D may match TRBD1 or TRBD2 (7 bases each). The V end was cut by 3 bases, the J end by 4 bases, with 18 bases between. Germline-derived CDR1 and CDR2 are SQVTM and ANQGSEA. The CDR3 totals 15 residues. The CDR3 sequence is CSVEWDRGRAETQYF. As DNA, the CDR3 is TGCAGCGTTGAGTGGGACAGAGGGAGGGCAGAGACCCAGTACTTC.

By sample fraction, this clonotype is medium-sized. The V call is TRBV20-1, the J call TRBJ2-3, with 8 bases aligning to TRBD1. The CDR3 contains 15 residues. From germline, CDR1 is DFQATT and CDR2 SNEGSKA (reference sequence). V lost 6 bases to trimming and J lost 7 bases; unmatched junction nucleotides: 15. The chain's CDR3 is CSALRTGTTLNTQYF. CDR3 sequence (DNA): TGCAGTGCCCTACGGACAGGGACGACCCTTAATACGCAGTATTTT.

Regarding this clonotype: A much larger clone is a single base away; this may be a read error. The missing conserved phenylalanine or tryptophan at the end of this CDR3 makes a read error likely. This sequence joins TRBV30 and TRBJ1-1, with D hard to call. Trimming pared 7 bases from V and 2 bases from J, leaving 8 bases between. The CDR3 is made up of 11 amino acids. CDR1 is GTSNPN, CDR2 SVGIG, per germline (reference sequence). Written as DNA, the CDR3 is TGTGCCTACCTAGGCAACACTGAAGCTTTCGTT. Protein: CAYLGNTEAFV.

The chain is built from TRBV29-1 and TRBJ2-7; maybe TRBD2 (7 bases). Per germline, CDR1 SQVTM and CDR2 ANQGSEA. V lost 4 bases and J 6 bases, leaving 13 bases between the germline ends. CDR3 length equals 12 residues. CDR3 in DNA: TGCAGCGTTGTGCAGGGGAGGGCCGAGCAGTACTTC. This encodes CSVVQGRAEQYF.

This clonotype was detected many times. The CDR3 here is CASSQDKLAGGNEQFF. The CDR3 DNA is TGCGCCAGCAGCCAAGATAAACTAGCGGGAGGCAATGAGCAGTTCTTC. The J gene is TRBJ2-1, the V gene TRBV4-1, with 12 bases fitting TRBD2. From germline, CDR1 is MGHRA and CDR2 YSYEKL. CDR3 length: 16 residues. J was trimmed by 6 bases and V by 0 bases; bases with no gene match: 3.

On this clonotype itself: A much more abundant neighbour one base away suggests this may be a read error. The V gene is TRBV7-9, the J gene TRBJ2-5; D is perhaps TRBD2 (5 bases). Germline values: CDR1 SEHNR, CDR2 FQNEAQ (reference sequence). The CDR3 sequence is 12 residues long. DNA for the CDR3: TGTGCCTGCAGCTTCGGCGGGGAGACCCAGTACTTC. Protein: CACSFGGETQYF.

Concerning this clonotype itself: The junction does not match germline at one end; this may be a read error. The chain has TRBV11-3 and TRBJ2-5; D is uncertain. This CDR3 has 13 amino acids. Germline CDR1 is SGHNT and CDR2 is YENEEA. The CDR3 here is CARAFAGRETKYF. The DNA for the CDR3 is TGTGCCAGAGCATTCGCAGGTCGAGAGACCAAGTACTTC. Variable domain in full (rest from reference TRBV11-3 and TRBJ2-5): EAGVVQSPRYKIIEKKQPVAFWCNPISGHNTLYWYLQNLGQGPELLIRYENEEAVDDSQLPKDRFSAERLKGVDSTLKIQPAELGDSAVYLCARAFAGRETKYFGPGTRLLVL.

On this clonotype itself: A read error may be the cause here, since a much bigger clone is one base away. This chain links TRBV12-5 with TRBJ2-3, with D uncertain. The germline V gene encodes CDR1 LGHNT and CDR2 FRNRAP. CDR3 size: 13 residues. CDR3 nucleotide sequence: TGTGCTAGTGGTATGGTACCAACAGATACGCAGTATTTT. This sequence encodes CASGMVPTDTQYF.

The chain couples TRBV11-2 to TRBJ2-3; D perhaps matches TRBD2 (6 bases). Judging by the DNA end, TRBJ2-5 fits better; the J call may be wrong. Germline V lookup: CDR1 SGHAT, CDR2 FQNNGV. The CDR3 spans 13 residues. CDR3 sequence: CASSWRVIETQYF. The CDR3 nucleotides are TGTGCCAGCAGCTGGAGGGTAATAGAGACCCAGTACTTC.